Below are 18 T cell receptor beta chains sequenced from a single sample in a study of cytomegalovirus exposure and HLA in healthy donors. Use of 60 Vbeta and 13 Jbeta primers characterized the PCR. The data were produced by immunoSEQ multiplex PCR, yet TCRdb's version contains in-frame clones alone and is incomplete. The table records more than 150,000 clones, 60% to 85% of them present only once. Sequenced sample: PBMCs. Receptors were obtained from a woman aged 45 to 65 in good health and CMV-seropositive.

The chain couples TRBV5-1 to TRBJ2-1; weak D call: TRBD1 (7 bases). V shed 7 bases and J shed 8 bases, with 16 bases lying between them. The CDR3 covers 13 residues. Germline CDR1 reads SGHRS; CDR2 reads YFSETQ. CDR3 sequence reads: CASGWQGGYEQFF. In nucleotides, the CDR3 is TGCGCCAGCGGATGGCAGGGGGGATATGAGCAGTTCTTC.

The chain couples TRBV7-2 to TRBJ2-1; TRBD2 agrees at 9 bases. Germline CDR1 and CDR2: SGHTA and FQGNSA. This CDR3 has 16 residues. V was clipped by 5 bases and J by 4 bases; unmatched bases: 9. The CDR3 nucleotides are TGTGCCAGCAGCCTTAGGCTAGCGGGGCTGTACAATGAGCAGTTCTTC. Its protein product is CASSLRLAGLYNEQFF.

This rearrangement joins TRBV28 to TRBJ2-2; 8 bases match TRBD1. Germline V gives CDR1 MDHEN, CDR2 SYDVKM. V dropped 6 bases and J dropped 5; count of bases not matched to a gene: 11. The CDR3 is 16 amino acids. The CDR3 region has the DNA TGTGCCAGCAGCCTCCTGGCCAGGGGGCAAACCGGGGAGCTGTTTTTT. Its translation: CASSLLARGQTGELFF. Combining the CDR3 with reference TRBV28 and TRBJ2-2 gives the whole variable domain DVKVTQSSRYLVKRTGEKVFLECVQDMDHENMFWYRQDPGLGLRLIYFSYDVKMKEKGDIPEGYSVSREKKERFSLILESASTNQTSMYLCASSLLARGQTGELFFGEGSRLTVL.

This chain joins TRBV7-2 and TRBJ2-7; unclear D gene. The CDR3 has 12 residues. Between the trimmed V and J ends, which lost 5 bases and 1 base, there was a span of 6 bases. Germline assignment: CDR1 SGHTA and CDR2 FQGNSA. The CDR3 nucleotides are TGTGCCAGCAGCGCCCAGTCCTACGAGCAGTACTTC. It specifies CASSAQSYEQYF.

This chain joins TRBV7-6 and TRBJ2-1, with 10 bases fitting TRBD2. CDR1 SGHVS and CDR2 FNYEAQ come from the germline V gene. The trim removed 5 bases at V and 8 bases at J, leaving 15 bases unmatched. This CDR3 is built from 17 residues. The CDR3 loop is CASSRQPGASGSHEQFF. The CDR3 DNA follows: TGTGCCAGCAGCCGTCAGCCTGGGGCTAGCGGGAGTCATGAGCAGTTCTTC.

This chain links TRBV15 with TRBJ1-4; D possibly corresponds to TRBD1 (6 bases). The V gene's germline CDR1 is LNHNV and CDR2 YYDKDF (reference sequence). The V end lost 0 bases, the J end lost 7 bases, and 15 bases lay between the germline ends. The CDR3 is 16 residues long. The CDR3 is CATSRDRRQAGEKLFF. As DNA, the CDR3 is TGTGCCACCAGCAGAGATCGGAGACAGGCGGGTGAAAAACTGTTTTTT.

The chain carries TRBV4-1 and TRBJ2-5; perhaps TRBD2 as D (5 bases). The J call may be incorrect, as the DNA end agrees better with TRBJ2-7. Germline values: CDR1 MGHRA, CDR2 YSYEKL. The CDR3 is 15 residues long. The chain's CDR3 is CASSQEGSRDYEQYF. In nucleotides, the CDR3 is TGCGCCAGCAGCCAAGAAGGGTCACGGGATTACGAGCAGTACTTC.

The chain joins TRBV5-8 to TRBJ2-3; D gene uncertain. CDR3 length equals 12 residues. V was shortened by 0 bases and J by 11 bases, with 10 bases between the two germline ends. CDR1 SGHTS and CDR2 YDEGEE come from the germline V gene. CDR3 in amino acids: CASSLEAFGQYF. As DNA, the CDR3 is TGTGCCAGCAGCTTGGAAGCTTTTGGGCAGTATTTT.

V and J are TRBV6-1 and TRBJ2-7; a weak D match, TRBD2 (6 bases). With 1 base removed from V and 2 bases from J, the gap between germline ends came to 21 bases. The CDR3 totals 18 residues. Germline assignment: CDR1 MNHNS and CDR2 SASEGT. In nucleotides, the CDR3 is TGTGCCAGCAGTGAAGGACTTGCGGGGCAGTCGATGCCCTACGAGCAGTACTTC. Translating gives CASSEGLAGQSMPYEQYF.

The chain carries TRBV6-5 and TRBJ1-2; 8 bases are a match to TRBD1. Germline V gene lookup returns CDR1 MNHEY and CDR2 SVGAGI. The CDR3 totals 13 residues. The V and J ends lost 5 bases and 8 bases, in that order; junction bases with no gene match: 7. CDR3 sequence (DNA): TGTGCCAGCAGTCTTTCCGGGACAGGCGGCTACACCTTC. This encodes CASSLSGTGGYTF.

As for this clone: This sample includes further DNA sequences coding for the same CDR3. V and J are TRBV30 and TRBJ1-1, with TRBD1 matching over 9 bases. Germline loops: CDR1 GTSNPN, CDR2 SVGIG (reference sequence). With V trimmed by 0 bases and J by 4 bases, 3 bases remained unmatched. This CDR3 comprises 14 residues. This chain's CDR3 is CAWSVGQGSTEAFF. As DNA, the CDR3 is TGTGCCTGGAGTGTAGGACAGGGGAGCACTGAAGCTTTCTTT.

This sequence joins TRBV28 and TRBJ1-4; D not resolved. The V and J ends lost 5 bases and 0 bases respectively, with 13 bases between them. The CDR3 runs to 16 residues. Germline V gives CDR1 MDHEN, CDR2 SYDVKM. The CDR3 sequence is CASSTYSAATNEKLFF. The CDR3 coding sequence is TGTGCCAGCAGTACTTACTCCGCTGCAACTAATGAAAAACTGTTTTTT.

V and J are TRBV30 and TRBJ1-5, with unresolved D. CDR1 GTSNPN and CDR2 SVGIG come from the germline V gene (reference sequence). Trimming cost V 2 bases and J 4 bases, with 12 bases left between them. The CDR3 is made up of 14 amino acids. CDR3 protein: CAWSYGIGNQPQHF. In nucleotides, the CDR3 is TGTGCCTGGAGTTACGGCATCGGGAATCAGCCCCAGCATTTT.

The CDR3 DNA sequence: TGTGCCACCAGCAGCCAGCGGGGCTACAATGAGCAGTTCTTC. Translation: CATSSQRGYNEQFF. This chain links TRBV15 with TRBJ2-1; 7 nucleotides line up with TRBD2. Losses at the gene ends were 3 bases for V and 3 bases for J; bases not matched to a gene: 2. The CDR3 has 14 residues. CDR1 LNHNV and CDR2 YYDKDF come from the germline V gene (reference sequence).

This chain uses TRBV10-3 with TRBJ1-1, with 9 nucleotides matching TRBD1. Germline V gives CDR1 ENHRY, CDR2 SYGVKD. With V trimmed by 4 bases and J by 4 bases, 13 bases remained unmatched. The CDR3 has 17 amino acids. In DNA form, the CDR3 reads TGTGCCATCAGTGGACCCTCCGACAGGGGGTTTTTCACTGAAGCTTTCTTT. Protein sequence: CAISGPSDRGFFTEAFF.

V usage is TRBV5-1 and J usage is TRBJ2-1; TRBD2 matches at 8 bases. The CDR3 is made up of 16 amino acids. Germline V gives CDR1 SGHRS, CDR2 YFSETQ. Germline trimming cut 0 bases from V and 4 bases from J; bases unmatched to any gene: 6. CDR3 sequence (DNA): TGCGCCAGCAGCTTGGCCACGGGGGGGCCGTACAATGAGCAGTTCTTC. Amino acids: CASSLATGGPYNEQFF.

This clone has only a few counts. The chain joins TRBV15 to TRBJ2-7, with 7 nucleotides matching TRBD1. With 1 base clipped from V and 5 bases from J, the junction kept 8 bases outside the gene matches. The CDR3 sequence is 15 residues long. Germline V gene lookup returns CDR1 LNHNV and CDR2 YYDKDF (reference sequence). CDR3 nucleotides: TGTGCCACCAGCAGAGCCTTTGACAGGGCTGACGAGCAGTACTTC. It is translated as CATSRAFDRADEQYF.

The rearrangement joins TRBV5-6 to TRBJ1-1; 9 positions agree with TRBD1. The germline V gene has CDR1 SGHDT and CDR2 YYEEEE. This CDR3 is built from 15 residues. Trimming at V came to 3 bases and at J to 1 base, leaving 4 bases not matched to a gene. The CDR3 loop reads CASSWGQGSNTEAFF. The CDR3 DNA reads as TGTGCCAGCAGCTGGGGACAGGGTTCGAACACTGAAGCTTTCTTT. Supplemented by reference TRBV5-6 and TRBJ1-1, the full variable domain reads DAGVTQSPTHLIKTRGQQVTLRCSPKSGHDTVSWYQQALGQGPQFIFQYYEEEERQRGNFPDRFSGHQFPNYSSELNVNALLLGDSALYLCASSWGQGSNTEAFFGQGTRLTVV.